This T cell receptor beta chain was captured by sequencing in a study of blood T cells in healthy people across ages. Turning to the study itself: T cells yielded about one barcoded beta molecule per two cells through template switching.

A second PCR, run for about 6 to 12 cycles, used a sample-barcoded 5' primer plus a J-beta primer mix. Each CDR3 protein is one row after TCRdb ran MiXCR on the 5' RACE reads. The repertoire includes some 760,000 distinct CDR3 sequences, roughly 25% of them detected once, and under 4.5% sits in the top ten. V shed 5 bases, J shed 11 bases, and the junction held 14 bases outside the gene matches. The germline gives CDR1 SGHTA, CDR2 FQGNSA. The length of the CDR3 is 17 residues. About this clonotype: Its specificity is unknown.

Study-wide results and limits: Diversity of TCR beta correlated strongly with naive T cell percentage.

These data are also associated with another study on T cells of mothers and their children. This second report adds: For each mother, over 10 million TCR beta CDR3 reads were obtained, and for each child, around 3.1 million. Slightly, though not significantly, more overlap was seen in related than in unrelated mother-child pairs.

The TCR sequence derives from a boy between 10 and 17 years old in good health. The source material was blood. The rearrangement links TRBV7-2 to TRBJ2-5, with 16 positions matching TRBD2. CDR3 amino acids: CASSPGSGLAGGNGQYF. The DNA for the CDR3 is TGTGCCAGCAGCCCAGGATCGGGACTAGCGGGGGGGAACGGGCAGTACTTC.